What follows are 10 T cell receptor beta chains derived from one specimen sequenced in a study of blood T cell repertoires in COVID-19 (dated by TCRdb to 2020 to 2021). The library was obtained by the immunoSEQ multiplex PCR assay. TCRdb provides this immuneACCESS table in a form limited to in-frame rearrangements. Some clones are lacking; in checked studies, under half of them reflect an unresolved V gene, and why the rest are absent is not known. In all, the sample holds 180,000 or so clones, and 86% of those were seen once. 2.5% to 3.5% of the sample is taken by the ten largest. The sample taken for sequencing was peripheral blood. These receptors were taken from a woman aged 25 to 45 with active or convalescent COVID-19.

The J gene is TRBJ2-3, the V gene TRBV5-1, with 10 positions matching TRBD2. The germline V gene has CDR1 SGHRS and CDR2 YFSETQ. The V segment lost 4 bases and the J segment 1 base; nucleotides outside the gene matches: 3. The CDR3 is 15 amino acids. CDR3 loop: CASSPGLAGTDTQYF. Here the CDR3 DNA reads TGCGCCAGCAGCCCCGGACTAGCGGGCACAGATACGCAGTATTTT.

This clone was counted between two and nine times. The rearrangement uses TRBV2 and TRBJ1-6, with D possibly matching TRBD1 (5 bases). Trimming removed 6 bases from V and 13 bases from J, with 10 bases in between. This CDR3 spans 11 amino acids. Germline loops: CDR1 SNHLY, CDR2 FYNNEI. Here the CDR3 reads CASRGGGPLHF. The CDR3 nucleotides read TGTGCCAGCAGGGGGGGTGGGCCCCTCCACTTT. Variable domain in full (rest from reference TRBV2 and TRBJ1-6): EPEVTQTPSHQVTQMGQEVILRCVPISNHLYFYWYRQILGQKVEFLVSFYNNEISEKSEIFDDQFSVERPDGSNFTLKIRSTKLEDSAMYFCASRGGGPLHFGNGTRLTVT.

The chain couples TRBV4-2 to TRBJ1-1, with 7 bases identical to TRBD1. Per the germline V gene, CDR1 is LGHNA and CDR2 is YNFKEQ. This CDR3 has 15 residues. Trimming cost V 3 bases and J 4 bases; bases outside gene matches: 8. CDR3 coding DNA: TGTGCCAGCAGCCACATGCAGGGGGACCGCACTGAAGCTTTCTTT. Translating gives CASSHMQGDRTEAFF.

This chain uses TRBV7-9 with TRBJ2-3, with D hard to call. The V end was cut by 1 base, the J end by 0 bases, with 11 bases between. The germline V gene has CDR1 SEHNR and CDR2 FQNEAQ (reference sequence). The CDR3 covers 16 residues. CDR3 residues: CASSLGQIISTDTQYF. Written as DNA, the CDR3 is TGTGCCAGCAGCTTAGGGCAGATAATTAGCACAGATACGCAGTATTTT.

The chain joins TRBV19 to TRBJ1-2, with TRBD1 identical over 12 bases. CDR1 LNHDA and CDR2 SQIVND come from the germline V gene (reference sequence). The CDR3 is 16 residues long. V shed 7 bases and J 5 bases; nucleotides not matched to a gene: 11. CDR3 nucleotides: TGTGCCAGTACCCCCCGGGACAGGGGGCTGGGGTATGGCTACACCTTC. As protein: CASTPRDRGLGYGYTF.

This clone was recorded only once. In DNA form, the CDR3 reads TGTGCCAGCAAGCCAGGGGGAAAGGGGAACTATGGCTACACCTTC. This translates into CASKPGGKGNYGYTF. The rearrangement links TRBV3-1 (or the pseudogene TRBV3-2) to TRBJ1-2, with 7 bases that match TRBD1. The CDR3 contains 15 residues. Losses at the gene ends were 7 bases for V and 2 bases for J; bases not matched to a gene: 10. The V gene's germline CDR1 is LGHDT and CDR2 YNNKEL (reference sequence).

This sequence joins TRBV5-1 and TRBJ1-6; 9 bases agree with TRBD1. V lost 0 bases, J lost 10 bases, and 5 bases stayed unmatched. Germline-derived CDR1 and CDR2 are SGHRS and YFSETQ. The CDR3 has 15 residues. CDR3 nucleotides: TGCGCCAGCAGCTTGGACAGGGGGCTCACCTCACCCCTCCACTTT. Its protein is CASSLDRGLTSPLHF.

V is TRBV18 and J is TRBJ1-3, with D hard to call. Germline assignment: CDR1 KGHSH and CDR2 LQKENI. The V gene lost 4 bases and the J gene lost 0 bases, with 10 bases spanning the gap. The CDR3 has 15 amino acids. CDR3 region: CASSLDIASGNTIYF. For the CDR3, the DNA is TGTGCCAGCTCACTAGACATCGCCTCTGGAAACACCATATATTTT.

The chain uses TRBV6-2 or TRBV6-3 and TRBJ2-7, with D unresolved. V was cut by 5 bases and J by 6 bases, with 14 bases left in between. Germline V gene sequence: CDR1 MNHEY, CDR2 SVGEGT. This CDR3 contains 13 residues. CDR3 amino acids: CASSNTALGEQYF. As DNA, the CDR3 is TGTGCCAGCAGTAACACAGCCCTGGGCGAGCAGTACTTC.

This chain uses TRBV4-1 with TRBJ2-1; 13 bases map to TRBD2. The germline V gene has CDR1 MGHRA and CDR2 YSYEKL. The CDR3 is 16 residues long. V lost 1 base to trimming and J lost 7 bases; unmatched junction nucleotides: 4. Here the CDR3 DNA reads TGCGCCAGCAGCCAAGCCGGGACTAGCGGGAAGAATGAGCAGTTCTTC. Translating it yields CASSQAGTSGKNEQFF.